The 24 T cell receptor beta chains in this list originate from one sample, sequenced in a study of blood T cell repertoires in COVID-19. The data were produced by immunoSEQ multiplex PCR, yet TCRdb's version contains in-frame clones alone and is incomplete. The sample comprises some 100,000 clones, more than 75% of which are singletons, and around 7% rests with the top ten. Specimen: peripheral blood. The source is a man in his forties or fifties with active or convalescent COVID-19.

The V call is TRBV24-1, the J call TRBJ2-3; D not resolved. This CDR3 contains 14 residues. Germline V gene sequence: CDR1 KGHDR, CDR2 SFDVKD. Trimming removed 3 bases at V and 8 bases at J, with 14 bases between. The CDR3 loop is CATSDGSLEATQYF. CDR3 sequence (DNA): TGTGCCACCAGTGATGGAAGCTTAGAGGCTACGCAGTATTTT.

The chain joins TRBV28 to TRBJ1-1; maybe TRBD1 (5 bases). Germline-derived CDR1 and CDR2 are MDHEN and SYDVKM. The germline V and J ends were trimmed by 10 bases and 4 bases, with 16 bases remaining between them. The CDR3 sequence is 13 residues long. The CDR3 nucleotides are TGTGCCACCGAGCGGGGGGGGTCCACTGAAGCTTTCTTT. This translates into CATERGGSTEAFF.

This clone was found a few times. This sequence joins TRBV5-1 and TRBJ2-1; TRBD1 is a possible D gene (5 bases). V lost 0 bases to trimming and J lost 3 bases, with 10 bases between them. The CDR3 is 15 residues long. The germline gives CDR1 SGHRS, CDR2 YFSETQ. The CDR3 reads CASSLEAGNYNEQFF. The CDR3 nucleotides read TGCGCCAGCAGCTTGGAAGCAGGGAACTACAATGAGCAGTTCTTC.

J is TRBJ1-6 and V is TRBV29-1, with a tentative D call TRBD1 (6 bases). This CDR3 has 13 residues. Trimming stripped 4 bases from V and 7 bases from J, with 11 bases between. From germline, CDR1 is SQVTM and CDR2 ANQGSEA. CDR3 DNA sequence: TGCAGCGTTGGAGTGGACAGCAATTCACCCCTCCACTTT. Translating gives CSVGVDSNSPLHF.

The rearrangement uses TRBV10-3 and TRBJ1-1, with D perhaps TRBD1 (5 bases). CDR3 size: 14 residues. The germline V gene has CDR1 ENHRY and CDR2 SYGVKD. Trimming stripped 10 bases from V and 0 bases from J, with 15 bases between. The CDR3 DNA sequence: TGTGCCACAAGTAATGGCAGGGTGAACACTGAAGCTTTCTTT. Residues: CATSNGRVNTEAFF.

V usage is TRBV6-4 and J usage is TRBJ2-7; tentative D call: TRBD2 (6 bases). Germline loops: CDR1 MRHNA, CDR2 SNTAGT. This CDR3 region has 10 residues. The V gene lost 7 bases and the J gene lost 12 bases, with 13 bases spanning the gap. In DNA, the CDR3 is TGTGCCAGCATGCCAGGGAGGATGTACGTC. Protein product: CASMPGRMYV.

The V call is TRBV10-3, the J call TRBJ2-7, with D perhaps TRBD2 (7 bases). The CDR3 is 15 residues long. Trimming left V 4 bases short and J 4 bases short, with 17 bases between. The germline V gene encodes CDR1 ENHRY and CDR2 SYGVKD. In DNA form, the CDR3 reads TGTGCCATCAGTGGGGGAGGGGGTGCCCTATACGAGCAGTACGTC. Translated: CAISGGGGALYEQYV.

In DNA, the CDR3 is TGTGCCAGCTCACAAGGGACAGGGTCGGATCAGCCCCAGCATTTT. It specifies CASSQGTGSDQPQHF. The chain is built from TRBV18 and TRBJ1-5, with TRBD1 matching over 9 bases. V lost 4 bases and J lost 5; bases outside the gene matches: 6. Germline-derived CDR1 and CDR2 are KGHSH and LQKENI. The CDR3 runs to 15 residues.

J is TRBJ2-1 and V is TRBV3-1 (or the pseudogene TRBV3-2); 7 bases match TRBD1. Germline-derived CDR1 and CDR2 are LGHDT and YNNKEL (reference sequence). This CDR3 has 14 residues. Trimming took 4 bases from V and 5 from J; bases not matched to a gene: 5. The CDR3: CASSRGTAHNEQFF. In DNA form, the CDR3 reads TGTGCCAGCAGCCGGGGGACAGCCCACAATGAGCAGTTCTTC.

The sample holds a few counts of this clone. The chain has TRBV27 and TRBJ2-7, with D uncertain. This CDR3 contains 14 residues. V was clipped by 5 bases and J by 6 bases, with 17 bases between them. The germline V gene has CDR1 MNHEY and CDR2 SMNVEV (reference sequence). This chain's CDR3 is CASSLTSPGGEQYF. In nucleotides, the CDR3 is TGTGCCAGCAGTCTAACTTCCCCGGGTGGCGAGCAGTACTTC.

The chain uses TRBV24-1 and TRBJ2-3; D remains ambiguous. V lost 9 bases and J 6 bases, leaving 12 bases between the germline ends. The germline V gene has CDR1 KGHDR and CDR2 SFDVKD. This CDR3 is built from 12 residues. Here the CDR3 reads CATSGFQDTQYF. CDR3 nucleotide sequence: TGTGCCACCTCTGGTTTTCAGGATACGCAGTATTTT.

This sequence joins TRBV12-3 or TRBV12-4 and TRBJ2-2; no firm D call. The CDR3 sequence is 12 residues long. The V end lost 8 bases, the J end lost 2 bases, and 6 bases lay between the germline ends. The CDR3 DNA is TGTGCCAGCGAGTTAAACACCGGGGAGCTGTTTTTT. Amino acid sequence: CASELNTGELFF.

The chain combines TRBV30 with TRBJ1-1, with 10 bases aligning to TRBD1. V trimming: 2 bases; J trimming: 6 bases; junction bases outside the gene matches: 9. There are 15 residues in the CDR3. Germline CDR1 GTSNPN, CDR2 SVGIG (reference sequence). CDR3 amino acids: CAWSSGQGGLAEAFF. DNA for the CDR3: TGTGCCTGGAGTAGCGGACAGGGGGGTTTGGCTGAAGCTTTCTTT.

The J gene is TRBJ2-2, the V gene TRBV5-5; possibly TRBD2 for D (7 bases). With 0 bases removed from V and 2 bases from J, the gap between germline ends came to 14 bases. CDR1 is SGHKS, CDR2 YYEKEE, per germline (reference sequence). CDR3 length: 17 residues. The CDR3 here is CASSLAGGVTNTGELFF. The CDR3, as DNA: TGTGCCAGCAGCTTGGCGGGGGGCGTCACCAACACCGGGGAGCTGTTTTTT.

As DNA, the CDR3 is TGCAGTGCTAGAGAGGGGACAAGGGAGTACTTC. Amino acid sequence: CSAREGTREYF. The V gene is TRBV20-1, the J gene TRBJ2-7; D might be TRBD1 (6 bases). This CDR3 comprises 11 residues. CDR1 and CDR2 (germline): DFQATT, SNEGSKA (reference sequence). The V end lost 0 bases, the J end lost 11 bases, and 11 bases lay between the germline ends.

This clone has a handful of counts. J is TRBJ1-6 and V is TRBV2; perhaps TRBD1 as D (5 bases). Germline V gene sequence: CDR1 SNHLY, CDR2 FYNNEI. V shed 5 bases and J shed 8 bases, with 10 bases lying between them. This CDR3 contains 13 residues. The CDR3, as DNA: TGTGCCAGCAGTCCGGGAGGGGATTCACCCCTCCACTTT. Its translation: CASSPGGDSPLHF.

This clone appeared many times. This rearrangement joins TRBV7-9 to TRBJ2-2, with 10 bases lining up with TRBD1. The CDR3 consists of 15 residues. The germline gives CDR1 SEHNR, CDR2 FQNEAQ (reference sequence). Trimming took 5 bases from V and 4 from J; bases not matched to a gene: 4. The DNA for the CDR3 is TGTGCCAGCAGCCCAGGGACAGGGGCCACCGGGGAGCTGTTTTTT. The encoded protein is CASSPGTGATGELFF.

V and J are TRBV6-5 and TRBJ2-7, with TRBD1 as a possible D gene (6 bases). Per the germline V gene, CDR1 is MNHEY and CDR2 is SVGAGI. V was cut by 5 bases and J by 4 bases, with 18 bases left in between. This CDR3 spans 15 amino acids. CDR3 sequence (DNA): TGTGCCAGCAGTCCGGGACACCAGAACCAGTACGAGCAGTACGTC. It codes for CASSPGHQNQYEQYV.

The chain links TRBV19 to TRBJ2-1; TRBD1 is a possible D gene (6 bases). Germline CDR1 LNHDA, CDR2 SQIVND (reference sequence). V dropped 5 bases and J dropped 7 bases, with 18 bases sitting between them. The CDR3 loop spans 15 amino acids. In DNA, the CDR3 is TGTGCCAGTAGTCCGGACAGTGTGAGCCCAAATGAGCAGTTCTTC. It codes for CASSPDSVSPNEQFF.

The chain employs TRBV5-5 and TRBJ1-1; possibly TRBD1 for D (5 bases). V was cut by 3 bases and J by 4 bases, with 19 bases left in between. The CDR3 length is 16 residues. Germline CDR1 SGHKS, CDR2 YYEKEE (reference sequence). CDR3 DNA sequence: TGTGCCAGCAGCTCGTTGGCCCGGGCCGGGGGCACTGAAGCTTTCTTT. This gives the protein CASSSLARAGGTEAFF.

This clone has just one count. This chain links TRBV5-6 with TRBJ1-2; 8 bases line up with TRBD1. The germline CDR1 and CDR2 sequences are SGHDT and YYEEEE. This CDR3 region has 14 residues. The V segment lost 4 bases and the J segment 4 bases; nucleotides outside the gene matches: 6. For the CDR3, the DNA is TGTGCCAGCAGCGTGCCGGGACAGGCCTATGGCTACACCTTC. It yields the protein CASSVPGQAYGYTF.

This chain uses TRBV6-5 with TRBJ1-1; TRBD1 matches at 8 bases. Germline V gene sequence: CDR1 MNHEY, CDR2 SVGAGI. The CDR3 has 14 residues. V shed 7 bases and J 2 bases; nucleotides not matched to a gene: 6. CDR3 protein: CASKDRALNTEAFF. The CDR3 DNA follows: TGTGCCAGCAAGGACAGGGCCCTTAACACTGAAGCTTTCTTT.

DNA for the CDR3: TGTGCCAGCAGTTTCACAGGGGCCGGGGATTCACCCCTCCACTTT. Protein: CASSFTGAGDSPLHF. The gene calls are TRBV28 and TRBJ1-6; 7 bases align to TRBD1. The CDR3 runs 15 residues. The V segment lost 3 bases and the J segment 8 bases; nucleotides outside the gene matches: 7. Germline CDR1 and CDR2: MDHEN and SYDVKM.

CDR3 region: CASSFVDEQFF. CDR3 coding DNA: TGTGCCAGCAGTTTTGTCGATGAGCAGTTCTTC. V usage is TRBV6-6 and J usage is TRBJ2-1; D is undetermined. This CDR3 comprises 11 residues. The V gene lost 4 bases and the J gene lost 8 bases, with 6 bases spanning the gap. Looked up from germline, CDR1 is MNHNY and CDR2 is SVGAGI (reference sequence).